Presented here are 23 T cell receptor beta chains from one specimen sequenced in a study of T cells after posttransplantation cyclophosphamide. Cells defined as naive were viable CD3+CD4+ or CD3+CD8+ and CCR7+CD45RA+CD45RO-CD95-CD27+CD28+. TCRdb's copy holds only in-frame clones and misses some; the assay was immunoSEQ multiplex PCR. This table has around 31,000 clones, roughly 91% appearing once. The sequencing sample was made of naive CD4+ T cells sorted from blood. These receptor sequences come from a man aged 25 to 40 in good health and a related stem cell transplant donor.

The gene calls are TRBV5-1 and TRBJ1-1, with 9 bases identical to TRBD1. The CDR3 length is 15 residues. Germline trimming cut 4 bases from V and 2 bases from J; bases unmatched to any gene: 6. Germline values: CDR1 SGHRS, CDR2 YFSETQ. CDR3 in DNA: TGCGCCAGCAGCCCTAAGACAGGGGGTAACACTGAAGCTTTCTTT. It is translated as CASSPKTGGNTEAFF.

The chain recombines TRBV2 with TRBJ2-2; 10 nucleotides line up with TRBD2. The germline V gene has CDR1 SNHLY and CDR2 FYNNEI. This CDR3 region has 16 residues. V shed 4 bases, J shed 5 bases, and the junction held 7 bases outside the gene matches. For the CDR3, the DNA is TGTGCCAGCAGTGCCAAGCTAGCGGGGGCGACCGGGGAGCTGTTTTTT. Its protein product is CASSAKLAGATGELFF.

The chain uses TRBV14 and TRBJ2-7, with D possibly TRBD2 on 5 matching bases. Germline CDR1 is SGHDN and CDR2 is FVKESK. The CDR3 consists of 14 residues. Trimming stripped 4 bases from V and 7 bases from J, with 17 bases between. In DNA form, the CDR3 reads TGTGCCAGCAGCCTGAACCTCGCTCGAGGGGAGCAGTACTTC. Its translation is CASSLNLARGEQYF.

The chain has TRBV7-6 and TRBJ2-3; D remains unclear. Germline V gene sequence: CDR1 SGHVS, CDR2 FNYEAQ. Trimming shortened V by 4 bases and J by 8 bases, and 16 bases separated the two germline ends. The CDR3 sequence is 14 residues long. This CDR3 is CASSSEPGSVTQYF. The CDR3 nucleotides read TGTGCCAGCAGCTCCGAGCCAGGATCGGTTACGCAGTATTTT.

This clone has just a few counts. CDR3 sequence (DNA): TGTGCCATCAGTGAGTCCAGTTCTAGCAATCAGCCCCAGCATTTT. Its translation: CAISESSSSNQPQHF. V usage is TRBV10-3 and J usage is TRBJ1-5, with D unclear. CDR1 and CDR2 (germline): ENHRY, SYGVKD. V dropped 0 bases and J dropped 0 bases, with 6 bases sitting between them. The CDR3 has 15 residues.

The V and J genes are TRBV5-1 and TRBJ1-3; TRBD1 matches 7 bases. CDR3 length: 17 residues. V dropped 0 bases and J dropped 4; count of bases not matched to a gene: 10. The germline CDR1 and CDR2 sequences are SGHRS and YFSETQ. CDR3 sequence: CASSLGGTGAIGNTIYF. Here the CDR3 DNA reads TGCGCCAGCAGCTTGGGTGGAACAGGGGCCATCGGAAACACCATATATTTT. Full variable domain (outside the CDR3, taken from reference TRBV5-1 and TRBJ1-3): KAGVTQTPRYLIKTRGQQVTLSCSPISGHRSVSWYQQTPGQGLQFLFEYFSETQRNKGNFPGRFSGRQFSNSRSEMNVSTLELGDSALYLCASSLGGTGAIGNTIYFGEGSWLTVV.

The rearrangement uses TRBV5-1 and TRBJ1-2; no definite D call. This CDR3 contains 14 residues. In germline, CDR1 is SGHRS, CDR2 YFSETQ. The V gene lost 1 base and the J gene lost 0 bases, with 7 bases spanning the gap. DNA for the CDR3: TGCGCCAGCAGCTTGCTGTCGTCTAACTATGGCTACACCTTC. Translated, it gives CASSLLSSNYGYTF.

V and J are TRBV29-1 and TRBJ2-1, with 8 positions matching TRBD1. Germline CDR1 and CDR2: SQVTM and ANQGSEA. This CDR3 has 12 amino acids. V gave up 5 bases and J gave up 7 bases; unmatched junction bases: 4. The CDR3 DNA sequence: TGCAGCGTTCGGACAGGGTGGAATGAGCAGTTCTTC. As protein: CSVRTGWNEQFF.

The V and J genes are TRBV5-4 and TRBJ2-7; 8 nucleotides align to TRBD1. The CDR3 spans 14 residues. V gave up 3 bases and J gave up 4 bases; unmatched junction bases: 6. Per the germline V gene, CDR1 is SGHNT and CDR2 is YYREEE (reference sequence). The CDR3 here is CASSSGQGRYEQYF. CDR3 in DNA: TGTGCCAGCAGCTCCGGACAGGGAAGGTACGAGCAGTACTTC.

The CDR3 is CASSFTSRGSAETQYF. DNA for the CDR3: TGCGCCAGCAGCTTTACAAGCAGGGGATCGGCAGAGACCCAGTACTTC. The chain recombines TRBV5-1 with TRBJ2-5, with D tentatively TRBD1 (6 bases). V was trimmed by 2 bases and J by 4 bases, leaving 18 bases between them. Germline V gene lookup returns CDR1 SGHRS and CDR2 YFSETQ. CDR3 length: 16 amino acids. Full variable domain (outside the CDR3, taken from reference TRBV5-1 and TRBJ2-5): KAGVTQTPRYLIKTRGQQVTLSCSPISGHRSVSWYQQTPGQGLQFLFEYFSETQRNKGNFPGRFSGRQFSNSRSEMNVSTLELGDSALYLCASSFTSRGSAETQYFGPGTRLLVL.

This clone has only one observation. This sequence joins TRBV11-3 and TRBJ2-1, with D tentatively TRBD2 (6 bases). CDR3 length: 15 residues. Trimming stripped 2 bases from V and 5 bases from J, with 13 bases between. CDR1 SGHNT and CDR2 YENEEA come from the germline V gene. CDR3 DNA sequence: TGTGCCAGCAGCTTACGGCTAGCGCCCGACAATGAGCAGTTCTTC. Its protein product is CASSLRLAPDNEQFF.

The chain has TRBV5-1 and TRBJ1-3, with 9 nucleotides matching TRBD1. Per germline, CDR1 SGHRS and CDR2 YFSETQ. This CDR3 contains 13 residues. The junction had 4 bases not matched to a gene; V was cut back by 1 base and J by 11 bases. CDR3 sequence: CASSLTGQGPIYF. In DNA, the CDR3 is TGCGCCAGCAGCTTGACGGGACAGGGCCCCATATATTTT.

V is TRBV7-6 and J is TRBJ2-2; 7 bases map to TRBD2. Per the germline V gene, CDR1 is SGHVS and CDR2 is FNYEAQ. Trimming removed 5 bases from V and 1 base from J; junction bases left unmatched: 10. The CDR3 is 17 residues long. CDR3 nucleotide sequence: TGTGCCAGCAGCCGGCGGAGCGGGGAAGGGAACACCGGGGAGCTGTTTTTT. Translating gives CASSRRSGEGNTGELFF.

This chain links TRBV11-3 with TRBJ1-5; the D is unclear. Trimming left V 4 bases short and J 3 bases short, with 4 bases between. CDR3 length: 12 amino acids. Germline CDR1 and CDR2: SGHNT and YENEEA. The CDR3 sequence is CASSSTNQPQHF. As DNA, the CDR3 is TGTGCCAGCAGCTCTACCAATCAGCCCCAGCATTTT.

The V gene is TRBV28, the J gene TRBJ2-1, with a possible D match to TRBD2 (6 bases). This CDR3 has 15 amino acids. Looked up from germline, CDR1 is MDHEN and CDR2 is SYDVKM. V was pared by 6 bases and J by 1 base, with 13 bases between. The CDR3 here is CASSRAGSSYNEQFF. DNA for the CDR3: TGTGCCAGCAGCCGCGCGGGATCGTCCTACAATGAGCAGTTCTTC.

This sequence joins TRBV7-9 and TRBJ1-2; tentatively, D is TRBD1 (5 bases). The CDR3 runs 12 residues. Germline CDR1 is SEHNR and CDR2 is FQNEAQ (reference sequence). V lost 1 base and J 9 bases, leaving 9 bases between the germline ends. The DNA for the CDR3 is TGTGCCAGCAGCTTAGAGCGGGGGAGCTACACCTTC. Protein sequence: CASSLERGSYTF. Full variable domain (remainder filled in from reference TRBV7-9 and TRBJ1-2): DTGVSQNPRHKITKRGQNVTFRCDPISEHNRLYWYRQTLGQGPEFLTYFQNEAQLEKSRLLSDRFSAERPKGSFSTLEIQRTEQGDSAMYLCASSLERGSYTFGSGTRLTVV.

V usage is TRBV5-1 and J usage is TRBJ1-2; 7 bases match TRBD1. The ends lost 0 bases at V and 4 bases at J; junction bases unmatched: 6. This CDR3 spans 15 amino acids. Germline CDR1 reads SGHRS; CDR2 reads YFSETQ. In DNA form, the CDR3 reads TGCGCCAGCAGCTTGGCCGACAGGGATTTCTATGGCTACACCTTC. Translating gives CASSLADRDFYGYTF.

The chain combines TRBV7-9 with TRBJ1-6; the D is unclear. CDR1 is SEHNR, CDR2 FQNEAQ, per germline (reference sequence). V was shortened by 6 bases and J by 2 bases, with 17 bases between the two germline ends. The CDR3 loop spans 17 amino acids. CDR3 sequence reads: CASRTTREGTYNSPLHF. The DNA of the CDR3 is TGTGCCAGCAGGACCACTAGGGAGGGTACCTATAATTCACCCCTCCACTTT.

The CDR3 is CASSAGIETYEQYF. The CDR3 DNA sequence: TGTGCCAGCAGCGCCGGGATTGAAACCTACGAGCAGTACTTC. The V call is TRBV11-2, the J call TRBJ2-7; D perhaps matches TRBD2 (5 bases). Germline V CDR1 and CDR2: SGHAT, FQNNGV. The CDR3 is 14 amino acids. Trimming removed 5 bases from V and 2 bases from J, with 13 bases in between.

The J gene is TRBJ2-3, the V gene TRBV11-2; D is perhaps TRBD1 (5 bases). CDR1 is SGHAT, CDR2 FQNNGV, per germline. This CDR3 has 15 amino acids. The V gene lost 1 base and the J gene lost 6 bases, with 14 bases spanning the gap. The CDR3 DNA sequence: TGTGCCAGCAGCTTAGGAGTGCAGGGATTTGATACGCAGTATTTT. This translates into CASSLGVQGFDTQYF.

V usage is TRBV7-9 and J usage is TRBJ2-3; TRBD2 matches 7 bases. CDR3 length: 16 residues. V trimming: 4 bases; J trimming: 0 bases; junction bases outside the gene matches: 7. Germline V gene sequence: CDR1 SEHNR, CDR2 FQNEAQ (reference sequence). CDR3 loop: CASSSVGTTSTDTQYF. The CDR3 nucleotides are TGTGCCAGCAGCTCGGTGGGGACTACTAGCACAGATACGCAGTATTTT. The full variable domain, rest sourced from reference TRBV7-9 and TRBJ2-3, is DTGVSQNPRHKITKRGQNVTFRCDPISEHNRLYWYRQTLGQGPEFLTYFQNEAQLEKSRLLSDRFSAERPKGSFSTLEIQRTEQGDSAMYLCASSSVGTTSTDTQYFGPGTRLTVL.

This clone was counted once. V is TRBV5-1 and J is TRBJ2-5; the match to TRBD2 covers 7 bases. Germline V gives CDR1 SGHRS, CDR2 YFSETQ. Unmatched junction bases numbered 9, after V lost 4 bases and J lost 3 bases. This CDR3 contains 15 residues. The CDR3 DNA reads as TGCGCCAGCAGCCCCGTACTAGCGCCCAAAGAGACCCAGTACTTC. Protein sequence: CASSPVLAPKETQYF.

The V and J genes are TRBV4-3 and TRBJ2-5; possibly TRBD1 for D (6 bases). The CDR3 is made up of 15 amino acids. Germline assignment: CDR1 LGHNA and CDR2 YSLEER. Trimming pared 1 base from V and 3 bases from J, leaving 12 bases between. CDR3 sequence reads: CASSQGSRTEETQYF. CDR3 nucleotide sequence: TGCGCCAGCAGCCAAGGCTCTCGGACAGAAGAGACCCAGTACTTC.